These 5 T cell receptor beta chains came from one sample sequenced in a study of T cells in Graves' hyperthyroidism and ophthalmopathy. There were TCR beta CDR3 regions amplified from RNA transcripts. HTBI primers were employed in a first-round RT-PCR of the TCR CDR3. TCRdb redid the calling of the multiplex PCR reads with MiXCR, one entry per CDR3 protein. The table lists hundreds of thousands of distinct CDR3 sequences, approximately 15% of them singletons. Sequencing was done on a sample of blood. Source of these receptors: a woman younger than 30 with Graves' hyperthyroidism.

A note on this clonotype: A much larger clone lies one base from this, so it may be a read error. The DNA for the CDR3 is TGTGCCAGCAGTCCACACTCGACTAGCGGGAGCGATGAGCAGTTCTTC. Its translation is CASSPHSTSGSDEQFF. The rearrangement joins TRBV28 to TRBJ2-1; TRBD2 matches at 12 bases. Germline loops: CDR1 MDHEN, CDR2 SYDVKM. J was trimmed by 8 bases and V by 5 bases; bases with no gene match: 10. The CDR3 is 16 amino acids. The full variable domain, rest sourced from reference TRBV28 and TRBJ2-1, is DVKVTQSSRYLVKRTGEKVFLECVQDMDHENMFWYRQDPGLGLRLIYFSYDVKMKEKGDIPEGYSVSREKKERFSLILESASTNQTSMYLCASSPHSTSGSDEQFFGPGTRLTVL.

The chain employs TRBV20-1 and TRBJ2-7; D perhaps matches TRBD2 (5 bases). Trimming took off 2 bases at V and 4 bases at J, with 12 bases between the two ends. CDR1 and CDR2 (germline): DFQATT, SNEGSKA (reference sequence). The CDR3 is 13 amino acids. The chain's CDR3 is CSARFVGEYEQYF. The CDR3 DNA sequence: TGCAGTGCTAGATTCGTGGGAGAATACGAGCAGTACTTC.

This clonotype was counted only a few times. The chain combines TRBV4-3 with TRBJ1-2, with D unclear. The V gene lost 3 bases and the J gene lost 8 bases, with 10 bases spanning the gap. The germline gives CDR1 LGHNA, CDR2 YSLEER. This CDR3 comprises 12 residues. CDR3 nucleotides: TGCGCCAGCAGCCACGGCCGCGGCGGCTACACCTTC. Translated, it gives CASSHGRGGYTF.

This clonotype appeared many times. The chain combines TRBV20-1 with TRBJ1-1; D remains ambiguous. Germline V gives CDR1 DFQATT, CDR2 SNEGSKA (reference sequence). The CDR3 extends over 12 amino acids. V was trimmed by 2 bases and J by 2 bases, leaving 6 bases between them. CDR3 DNA: TGCAGTGCTAGAAAAGAAAACACTGAAGCTTTCTTT. Residues: CSARKENTEAFF.

V and J are TRBV20-1 and TRBJ2-3; D is unclear. The V end was cut by 6 bases, the J end by 0 bases, with 13 bases between. In germline, CDR1 is DFQATT, CDR2 SNEGSKA (reference sequence). The CDR3 extends over 14 amino acids. The CDR3 DNA follows: TGCAGTGCACACTGGGTGCCTAGCACAGATACGCAGTATTTT. This translates into CSAHWVPSTDTQYF.